The 5 T cell receptor beta chains listed next were all sequenced from one sample in a study of cytomegalovirus exposure and HLA in healthy donors. This PCR relied on a set of 60 Vbeta primers and 13 Jbeta primers. Clones were read by immunoSEQ multiplex PCR, and TCRdb kept only the in-frame ones, dropping some. The sample lists roughly 200,000 clones; 80% were seen once. The specimen was PBMCs. These receptors were taken from a boy between 5 and 17 years old in good health and CMV-seronegative.

Points on this clone: The germline gene is not matched at one end of the junction; a read error may be the cause. This sequence joins TRBV7-9 and TRBJ2-7, with 10 nucleotides matching TRBD2. CDR1 and CDR2 (germline): SEHNR, FQNEAQ (reference sequence). This CDR3 has 15 amino acids. CDR3 nucleotides: TGTTCCAGCAGTCACCCTAGCGGGAGACCCTACGAGCAGTACTTC. Protein product: CSSSHPSGRPYEQYF.

The gene calls are TRBV2 and TRBJ2-5, with D tentatively TRBD2 (6 bases). CDR1 is SNHLY and CDR2 is FYNNEI in the germline V gene. V lost 2 bases and J 3 bases, leaving 16 bases between the germline ends. The CDR3 is made up of 16 amino acids. CDR3 sequence (DNA): TGTGCCAGCAGTGAATCGGCTAGCGTCATCAAAGAGACCCAGTACTTC. It yields the protein CASSESASVIKETQYF.

This chain uses TRBV30 with TRBJ1-2; perhaps TRBD1 as D (5 bases). The ends were cut back, 0 bases at V and 8 bases at J, with 10 bases in the middle. The CDR3 extends over 12 amino acids. The germline V gene encodes CDR1 GTSNPN and CDR2 SVGIG (reference sequence). The CDR3 sequence is CAWSVVQEGYTF. In DNA form, the CDR3 reads TGTGCCTGGAGTGTGGTACAGGAGGGCTACACCTTC.

This clone was observed a few times. The chain joins TRBV20-1 to TRBJ1-2; D is unresolved. Germline V CDR1 and CDR2: DFQATT, SNEGSKA (reference sequence). This CDR3 has 8 residues. Trimming removed 5 bases at V and 13 bases at J, with 8 bases between. The CDR3 sequence: CSAPSGTF. The CDR3 DNA reads TGCAGTGCTCCCTCGGGCACCTTC.

The sample holds a few counts of this clone. The CDR3 spells CASSFAWGRQETQYF. The CDR3 bases are TGTGCCAGCAGTTTCGCCTGGGGCAGACAAGAGACCCAGTACTTC. The rearrangement joins TRBV6-5 to TRBJ2-5; tentative D call: TRBD1 (5 bases). Between the trimmed V and J ends, which lost 4 bases and 2 bases, there was a span of 14 bases. The CDR3 runs to 15 residues. Germline V gene data show CDR1 as MNHEY and CDR2 as SVGAGI.